A single sample is the source of the 31 T cell receptor beta chains below, sequenced in a study of blood T cells in healthy people across ages. The second PCR ran roughly 6 to 11 cycles with a sample-barcoded 5' primer and J-beta primers. TCRdb analysed the 5' RACE reads with MiXCR anew, one entry per CDR3 protein. Of around 800,000 distinct CDR3 sequences listed, more than 25% are singletons. The data also belong to a second study, concerning T cells of mothers and their children.

Sequenced input: blood. The receptors here all came from a boy aged 5-17 years in good health.

Of note for this clonotype: At one of its ends the junction is not consistent with the germline gene, which may arise from a read error. This chain connects TRBV7-9 to TRBJ1-1, with TRBD1 as a possible D gene (6 bases). The germline V gene has CDR1 SEHNR and CDR2 FQNEAQ (reference sequence). This CDR3 contains 14 residues. The CDR3: CLPRAGDVNTEAFF. Written as DNA, the CDR3 is TGCCTGCCCCGGGCAGGGGACGTGAACACTGAAGCTTTCTTT.

This chain connects TRBV4-1 to TRBJ2-3; D is possibly TRBD1 or TRBD2 (5 bases each). V lost 0 bases, J lost 4 bases, and 17 bases lay in between. Germline V gene data show CDR1 as MGHRA and CDR2 as YSYEKL. CDR3 size: 17 residues. The DNA of the CDR3 is TGCGCCAGCAGCCAAGAGTGGGACGGCCAGAGGGCAGATACGCAGTATTTT. This codes for CASSQEWDGQRADTQYF.

J is TRBJ2-1 and V is TRBV7-9; either TRBD1 or TRBD2 may fit D (5 bases each). This CDR3 region has 13 residues. V gave up 3 bases and J gave up 9 bases, with 12 bases separating them. The germline gives CDR1 SEHNR, CDR2 FQNEAQ (reference sequence). In DNA, the CDR3 is TGTGCCAGCAGCTTTATAGACGGGACTGAGCAGTTCTTC. Amino acids: CASSFIDGTEQFF.

This clonotype was seen only a few times. The chain combines TRBV30 with TRBJ2-5; D is possibly TRBD1 (7 bases). The germline CDR1 and CDR2 sequences are GTSNPN and SVGIG (reference sequence). This CDR3 spans 15 amino acids. Trimming took off 3 bases at V and 1 base at J, with 15 bases between the two ends. CDR3 loop: CAWSEGQGGQETQYF. The DNA of the CDR3 is TGTGCCTGGAGCGAGGGGCAGGGGGGCCAAGAGACCCAGTACTTC.

The chain joins TRBV12-3 or TRBV12-4 to TRBJ2-5; a weak D match, TRBD2 (5 bases). Trimming took off 6 bases at V and 4 bases at J, with 12 bases between the two ends. This CDR3 contains 13 residues. Here the CDR3 reads CASSTDYRETQYF. The CDR3 coding sequence is TGTGCCAGCAGCACCGACTACAGAGAGACCCAGTACTTC.

The chain employs TRBV5-1 and TRBJ2-1; D is uncertain. This CDR3 comprises 14 residues. Germline V gene lookup returns CDR1 SGHRS and CDR2 YFSETQ. Trimming left V 0 bases short and J 2 bases short, with 6 bases between. CDR3 residues: CASSLEFAYNEQFF. CDR3 coding DNA: TGCGCCAGCAGCTTGGAGTTCGCCTACAATGAGCAGTTCTTC.

J is TRBJ1-5 and V is TRBV3-1, with D unresolved. Trimming cost V 1 base and J 4 bases, with 5 bases left between them. Germline values: CDR1 LGHDT, CDR2 YNNKEL (reference sequence). The CDR3 runs to 13 residues. The CDR3 reads CASSQAENQPQHF. The DNA for the CDR3 is TGTGCCAGCAGCCAAGCAGAGAATCAGCCCCAGCATTTT. The whole variable domain, remainder taken from reference TRBV3-1 and TRBJ1-5, is DTAVSQTPKYLVTQMGNDKSIKCEQNLGHDTMYWYKQDSKKFLKIMFSYNNKELIINETVPNRFSPKSPDKAHLNLHINSLELGDSAVYFCASSQAENQPQHFGDGTRLSIL.

This chain uses TRBV5-1 with TRBJ1-1; the D is unclear. CDR1 and CDR2 from the germline V gene are SGHRS and YFSETQ. V was trimmed by 4 bases and J by 0 bases, leaving 10 bases between them. The CDR3 has 14 residues. The CDR3 is CASSPGDLNTEAFF. CDR3 coding DNA: TGCGCCAGCAGCCCAGGAGATTTGAACACTGAAGCTTTCTTT.

This clonotype was found a few times. The CDR3 loop is CASRMVGGLDGYTF. The CDR3 nucleotides are TGTGCCAGTCGAATGGTGGGGGGTTTGGATGGCTACACCTTC. The chain is built from TRBV6-1 and TRBJ1-2, with a possible D match to TRBD1 (5 bases). Trimming took off 9 bases at V and 6 bases at J, with 20 bases between the two ends. Germline assignment: CDR1 MNHNS and CDR2 SASEGT. The CDR3 consists of 14 residues.

The chain links TRBV7-9 to TRBJ1-4; a weak D match, TRBD1 (5 bases). Per the germline V gene, CDR1 is SEHNR and CDR2 is FQNEAQ (reference sequence). V lost 6 bases and J 6 bases, leaving 14 bases between the germline ends. The CDR3 length is 14 residues. DNA of the CDR3: TGTGCCAGCAGTTCCGCAGGGTGGGATGAAAAACTGTTTTTT. It codes for CASSSAGWDEKLFF.

This clonotype was counted a single time. The chain has TRBV12-3 or TRBV12-4 and TRBJ1-5, with D perhaps matching TRBD1 (5 bases). V gave up 3 bases and J gave up 1 base, with 16 bases separating them. The CDR3 totals 17 residues. The CDR3 sequence: CASSLWGSFDSNQPQHF. The CDR3 DNA sequence: TGTGCCAGCAGTTTGTGGGGGTCATTCGACAGCAATCAGCCCCAGCATTTT.

V usage is TRBV28 and J usage is TRBJ2-1; D call uncertain. The CDR3 has 14 residues. V was pared by 4 bases and J by 5 bases, with 12 bases between. The germline gives CDR1 MDHEN, CDR2 SYDVKM. For the CDR3, the DNA is TGTGCCAGCAGTTCGCCGAGTAACAACAATGAGCAGTTCTTC. As protein: CASSSPSNNNEQFF.

This clonotype was observed a handful of times. The chain's CDR3 is CASSSELGFQPYNEQFF. CDR3 bases: TGCGCCAGCAGCTCGGAATTGGGGTTTCAACCCTACAATGAGCAGTTCTTC. The chain employs TRBV5-1 and TRBJ2-1; unclear D gene. Trimming stripped 3 bases from V and 2 bases from J, with 18 bases between. CDR1 and CDR2 from the germline V gene are SGHRS and YFSETQ. CDR3 length: 17 amino acids.

This clonotype was counted a few times. The chain links TRBV7-9 to TRBJ2-7; 8 nucleotides line up with TRBD2. Germline trimming cut 5 bases from V and 2 bases from J; bases unmatched to any gene: 5. The CDR3 sequence is 14 residues long. Germline V gene data show CDR1 as SEHNR and CDR2 as FQNEAQ (reference sequence). CDR3 residues: CASSPGRVPYEQYF. CDR3 DNA sequence: TGTGCCAGCAGCCCCGGGAGGGTACCCTACGAGCAGTACTTC.

The V call is TRBV5-6, the J call TRBJ2-3, with TRBD1 as a possible D gene (5 bases). Between the trimmed V and J ends, which lost 0 bases and 3 bases, there was a span of 11 bases. The CDR3 has 15 residues. The germline gives CDR1 SGHDT, CDR2 YYEEEE. CDR3 nucleotides: TGTGCCAGCAGCTTGGTAGGGGCAGTAACAGATACGCAGTATTTT. It specifies CASSLVGAVTDTQYF.

The rearrangement uses TRBV6-6 and TRBJ1-4; no clear D. CDR3 length: 13 residues. V lost 8 bases, J lost 7 bases, and 14 bases lay in between. CDR1 is MNHNY, CDR2 SVGAGI, per germline (reference sequence). CDR3 amino acids: CASSTAEGEKLFF. CDR3 bases: TGTGCCAGCTCAACAGCCGAGGGTGAAAAACTGTTTTTT.

This clonotype was detected a few times. The chain recombines TRBV5-1 with TRBJ2-2; 10 bases are shared with TRBD1. V shed 1 base, J shed 5 bases, and the junction held 5 bases outside the gene matches. Germline CDR1 SGHRS, CDR2 YFSETQ. The CDR3 spans 16 residues. The CDR3 loop reads CASSLTDRGQTGELFF. For the CDR3, the DNA is TGCGCCAGCAGCTTGACCGACAGGGGGCAAACCGGGGAGCTGTTTTTT.

The V call is TRBV15, the J call TRBJ1-5, with D perhaps TRBD1 (5 bases). This CDR3 region has 15 residues. Looked up from germline, CDR1 is LNHNV and CDR2 is YYDKDF (reference sequence). V was trimmed by 5 bases and J by 0 bases, leaving 11 bases between them. The CDR3: CATSLGTDSNQPQHF. CDR3 DNA sequence: TGTGCCACCAGCCTGGGGACGGATAGCAATCAGCCCCAGCATTTT.

Written as DNA, the CDR3 is TGTGCCAGCAGCCCTCGGGAGAGGCTCAAGGACAATGAGCAGTTCTTC. Amino acid sequence: CASSPRERLKDNEQFF. The rearrangement uses TRBV7-2 and TRBJ2-1, with D tentatively TRBD2 (6 bases). The CDR3 has 16 residues. Germline V gene lookup returns CDR1 SGHTA and CDR2 FQGNSA. V lost 5 bases and J lost 5, with 19 bases in between.

The table lists this clonotype with many counts. The J gene is TRBJ2-5, the V gene TRBV7-9; D gene uncertain. The V end lost 2 bases, the J end lost 3 bases, and 7 bases lay between the germline ends. Germline values: CDR1 SEHNR, CDR2 FQNEAQ (reference sequence). CDR3 length: 13 amino acids. CDR3 nucleotide sequence: TGTGCCAGCAGCTTACGGAACGAAGAGACCCAGTACTTC. The encoded protein is CASSLRNEETQYF.

V gene TRBV10-3 combines with J gene TRBJ2-7; 7 bases map to TRBD1. Germline lookup yields CDR1 ENHRY and CDR2 SYGVKD. CDR3 length: 14 residues. Unmatched junction bases numbered 8, after V lost 6 bases and J lost 3 bases. Here the CDR3 DNA reads TGTGCCATCAGAGAAACAGGGGCCAACTACGAGCAGTACTTC. It specifies CAIRETGANYEQYF.

The chain employs TRBV4-1 and TRBJ2-7; 11 bases map to TRBD2. The V gene end was trimmed by 0 bases and the J gene end by 3 bases; junction bases not matched to a gene: 4. From germline, CDR1 is MGHRA and CDR2 YSYEKL. The CDR3 runs to 16 residues. CDR3 sequence: CASSQEATSGVYEQYF. DNA for the CDR3: TGCGCCAGCAGCCAAGAAGCGACTAGCGGGGTCTACGAGCAGTACTTC.

This clonotype was seen more than once but under ten times. V usage is TRBV7-3 and J usage is TRBJ2-5, with D uncertain. V was cut by 5 bases and J by 1 base, with 8 bases left in between. The CDR3 extends over 13 amino acids. Germline assignment: CDR1 SGHTA and CDR2 FQGTGA. Here the CDR3 reads CASSRSLQETQYF. DNA for the CDR3: TGTGCCAGCAGCCGGAGCCTCCAAGAGACCCAGTACTTC.

The J gene is TRBJ2-5, the V gene TRBV5-1; D is unresolved. This CDR3 comprises 13 residues. V lost 4 bases and J 7 bases, leaving 14 bases between the germline ends. Germline CDR1 reads SGHRS; CDR2 reads YFSETQ. The CDR3 bases are TGCGCCAGCAGCCCTCCGGCTGCTGCGACCCAGTACTTC. It yields the protein CASSPPAAATQYF.

The chain uses TRBV28 and TRBJ2-1, with a possible D match to TRBD1 (5 bases). V lost 7 bases, J lost 7 bases, and 20 bases lay in between. This CDR3 contains 15 residues. CDR1 is MDHEN, CDR2 SYDVKM, per germline. CDR3 sequence reads: CASNRTPGMWNEQFF. DNA of the CDR3: TGTGCCAGCAACAGGACACCAGGAATGTGGAATGAGCAGTTCTTC.

At least ten counts were recorded for this clonotype. The rearrangement links TRBV3-1 to TRBJ2-5; tentative D call: TRBD2 (6 bases). This CDR3 spans 15 amino acids. V was trimmed by 0 bases and J by 3 bases, leaving 11 bases between them. CDR1 is LGHDT and CDR2 is YNNKEL in the germline V gene (reference sequence). The CDR3 coding sequence is TGTGCCAGCAGCCAAGATGAGGAGGGTAAAGAGACCCAGTACTTC. Translation: CASSQDEEGKETQYF.

This clonotype was seen more than once but under ten times. CDR3: CASSSRTGGLGSPLHF. In DNA form, the CDR3 reads TGCGCCAGCAGCAGTCGGACAGGGGGTTTGGGGTCACCCCTCCACTTT. This chain connects TRBV5-1 to TRBJ1-6, with 10 bases identical to TRBD1. The V segment lost 4 bases and the J segment 10 bases; nucleotides outside the gene matches: 11. This CDR3 has 16 residues. Germline CDR1 is SGHRS and CDR2 is YFSETQ.

This clonotype has a handful of counts. The rearrangement joins TRBV18 to TRBJ1-1, with D maybe TRBD1 (5 bases). CDR3 size: 15 residues. CDR1 is KGHSH, CDR2 LQKENI, per germline. V was clipped by 3 bases and J by 5 bases, with 16 bases between them. The CDR3, as DNA: TGTGCCAGCTCACCCATTGGGGGTAGTCGGACTGAAGCTTTCTTT. Its translation is CASSPIGGSRTEAFF.

The rearrangement links TRBV7-8 to TRBJ2-1, with D hard to call. The V and J ends lost 5 bases and 9 bases respectively, with 14 bases between them. From germline, CDR1 is SGHVS and CDR2 FQNEAQ. The CDR3 loop spans 13 amino acids. For the CDR3, the DNA is TGTGCCAGCAGCGAACCTAGTTTAGGTGAGCAGTTCTTC. It yields the protein CASSEPSLGEQFF.

This clonotype was detected ten times or more. J is TRBJ2-1 and V is TRBV7-2; D is unresolved. V lost 4 bases and J 4 bases, leaving 5 bases between the germline ends. There are 12 residues in the CDR3. The germline V gene encodes CDR1 SGHTA and CDR2 FQGNSA. Written as DNA, the CDR3 is TGTGCCAGCAGCTCACTGTACAATGAGCAGTTCTTC. This codes for CASSSLYNEQFF.

This clonotype was recorded at least ten times. The rearrangement links TRBV29-1 to TRBJ2-5; TRBD2 might be the D (6 bases). Judging by the DNA end, TRBJ2-1 fits better; the J call may be wrong. Per the germline V gene, CDR1 is SQVTM and CDR2 is ANQGSEA. This CDR3 is 13 amino acids long. CDR3 residues: CSVPGLVGDEQFF. DNA of the CDR3: TGCAGCGTTCCGGGACTCGTCGGGGATGAGCAGTTCTTC.